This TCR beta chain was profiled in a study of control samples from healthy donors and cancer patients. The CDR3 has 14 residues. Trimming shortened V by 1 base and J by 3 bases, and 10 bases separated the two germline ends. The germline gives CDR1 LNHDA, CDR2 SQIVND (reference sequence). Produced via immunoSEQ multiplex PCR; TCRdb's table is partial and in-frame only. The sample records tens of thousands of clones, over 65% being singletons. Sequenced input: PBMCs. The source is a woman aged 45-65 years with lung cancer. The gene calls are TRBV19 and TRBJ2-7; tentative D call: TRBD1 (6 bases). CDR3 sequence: CASSIGTVGYEQYF. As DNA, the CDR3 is TGTGCCAGTAGTATAGGGACAGTTGGCTACGAGCAGTACTTC. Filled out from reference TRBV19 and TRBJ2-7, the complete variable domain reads DGGITQSPKYLFRKEGQNVTLSCEQNLNHDAMYWYRQDPGQGLRLIYYSQIVNDFQKGDIAEGYSVSREKKESFPLTVTSAQKNPTAFYLCASSIGTVGYEQYFGPGTRLTVT.